The T cell receptor (beta chain) under discussion was sequenced for a study of shared clonotypes between healthy human individuals. Replicate PCRs for sorted subsets used roughly 200 ng DNA; this equaled about 30,000 T cell genomes. Clones were sequenced by immunoSEQ multiplex PCR, and TCRdb holds only the in-frame ones, with some missing. The table has 190,000 or so clones, 90% to 95% seen once. This CDR3 region has 17 residues. Each sample came from a Caucasian adult donor living in Nashville, Tennessee. A split of CD4+ cells into CD45RA+ naive and CD45RA-negative memory subsets was performed. The source of this sequence is a woman aged 25 to 39 in good health. J is TRBJ1-1 and V is TRBV1. TRBV1 constitutes a pseudogene. The sample taken for sequencing was naive CD4+ T cells sorted from blood. Subset denoted: CD45RA+ positively selected. The CDR3 bases are TGCACCAGCAGCCAAGAAAGTATCAGGACTGGTAACACTGAAGCTTTCTTT. Its translation: CTSSQESIRTGNTEAFF.